Only a few counts were recorded for the clone carrying this TCR beta chain. Its antigen is still unknown. The data are from a study of blood T cells in healthy people across ages. Broader study findings: Older individuals had lower TCR beta diversity per million T cells (the decline was roughly linear).

CDR3 size: 15 residues. Germline loops: CDR1 SEHNR, CDR2 FQNEAQ (reference sequence). Trimming shortened V by 4 bases and J by 0 bases, and 12 bases separated the two germline ends. Isolation per sample recovered at least 7 million PBMCs. Samples each had at least 6 micrograms of total RNA extracted. The use of a sample-barcoded 5' primer and a J-beta primer mix characterized a second PCR of 7 to 11 cycles. Each cDNA molecule received a tag from a template-switch adaptor that had 12 random nucleotides. TCRdb redid the calling of the 5' RACE reads with MiXCR, one entry per CDR3 protein. The sample has about 1,500,000 distinct CDR3 sequences, around 42% seen once.

This receptor was identified in a woman younger than 35 in good health. The sample consisted of blood. V is TRBV7-9 and J is TRBJ2-5; D possibly uses TRBD1 or TRBD2 (5 bases each). CDR3 in amino acids: CASSSMGTNQETQYF. The CDR3 bases are TGTGCCAGCAGCTCCATGGGGACGAACCAAGAGACCCAGTACTTC.